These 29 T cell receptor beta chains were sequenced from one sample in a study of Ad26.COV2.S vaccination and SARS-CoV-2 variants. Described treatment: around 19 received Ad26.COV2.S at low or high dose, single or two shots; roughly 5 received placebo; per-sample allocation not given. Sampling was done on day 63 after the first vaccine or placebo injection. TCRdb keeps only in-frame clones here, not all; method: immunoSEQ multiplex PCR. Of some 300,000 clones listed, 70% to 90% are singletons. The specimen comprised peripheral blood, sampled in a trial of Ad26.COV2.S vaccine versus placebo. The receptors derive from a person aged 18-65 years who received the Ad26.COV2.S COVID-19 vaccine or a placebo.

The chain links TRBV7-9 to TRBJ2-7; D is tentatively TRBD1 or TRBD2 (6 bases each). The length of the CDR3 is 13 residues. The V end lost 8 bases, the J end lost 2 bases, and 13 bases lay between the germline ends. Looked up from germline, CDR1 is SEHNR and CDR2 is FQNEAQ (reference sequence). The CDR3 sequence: CASLLGGTYEQYF. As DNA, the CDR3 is TGTGCCAGCCTCCTGGGGGGCACCTACGAGCAGTACTTC.

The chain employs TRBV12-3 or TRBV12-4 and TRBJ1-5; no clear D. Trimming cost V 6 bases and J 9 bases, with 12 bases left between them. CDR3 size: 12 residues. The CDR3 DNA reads TGTGCCAGCAGCGAAGCCAAGGGGCCCCAGCATTTT. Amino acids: CASSEAKGPQHF.

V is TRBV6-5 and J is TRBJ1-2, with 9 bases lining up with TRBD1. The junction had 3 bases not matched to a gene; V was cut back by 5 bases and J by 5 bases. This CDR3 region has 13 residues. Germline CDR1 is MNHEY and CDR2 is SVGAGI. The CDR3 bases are TGTGCCAGCAGTAGGACAGGGGCATATGGCTACACCTTC. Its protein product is CASSRTGAYGYTF.

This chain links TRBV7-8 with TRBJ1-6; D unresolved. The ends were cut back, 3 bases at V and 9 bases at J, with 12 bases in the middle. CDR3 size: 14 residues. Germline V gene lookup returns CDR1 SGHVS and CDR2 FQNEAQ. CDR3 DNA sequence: TGTGCCAGCAGCTTCGGCAGAATGCCTTCACCCCTCCACTTT. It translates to CASSFGRMPSPLHF. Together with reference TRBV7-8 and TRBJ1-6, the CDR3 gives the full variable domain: GAGVSQSPRYKVAKRGQDVALRCDPISGHVSLFWYQQALGQGPEFLTYFQNEAQLDKSGLPSDRFFAERPEGSVSTLKIQRTQQEDSAVYLCASSFGRMPSPLHFGNGTRLTVT.

The CDR3 region is CASSIDRDQPQHF. The CDR3 region has the DNA TGTGCCAGTAGTATAGATCGGGATCAGCCCCAGCATTTT. V and J are TRBV19 and TRBJ1-5; D remains unclear. The germline V and J ends were trimmed by 0 bases and 5 bases, with 5 bases remaining between them. Germline CDR1 reads LNHDA; CDR2 reads SQIVND (reference sequence). This CDR3 has 13 residues.

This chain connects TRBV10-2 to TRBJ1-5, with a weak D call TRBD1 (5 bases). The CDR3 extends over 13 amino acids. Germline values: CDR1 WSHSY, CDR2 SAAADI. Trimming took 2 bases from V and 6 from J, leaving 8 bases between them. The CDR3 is CASSEATVQPQHF. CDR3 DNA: TGCGCCAGCAGTGAGGCGACAGTTCAGCCCCAGCATTTT.

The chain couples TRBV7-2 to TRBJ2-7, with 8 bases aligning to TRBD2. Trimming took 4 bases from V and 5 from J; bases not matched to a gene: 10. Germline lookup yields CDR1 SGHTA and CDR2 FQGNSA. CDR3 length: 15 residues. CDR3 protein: CASSSWFSGVNEQYF. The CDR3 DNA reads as TGTGCCAGCAGCTCTTGGTTTAGCGGGGTCAACGAGCAGTACTTC.

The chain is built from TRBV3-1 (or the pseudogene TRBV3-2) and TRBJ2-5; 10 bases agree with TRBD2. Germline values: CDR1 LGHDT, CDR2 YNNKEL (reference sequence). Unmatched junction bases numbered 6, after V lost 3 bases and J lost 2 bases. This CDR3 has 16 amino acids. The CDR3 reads CASSQGGLAWQETQYF. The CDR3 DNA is TGTGCCAGCAGCCAGGGGGGACTAGCGTGGCAAGAGACCCAGTACTTC.

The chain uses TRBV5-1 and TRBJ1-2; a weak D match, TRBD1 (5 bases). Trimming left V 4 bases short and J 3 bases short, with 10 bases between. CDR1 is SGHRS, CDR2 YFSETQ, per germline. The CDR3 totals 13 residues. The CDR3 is CASSLQGDYGYTF. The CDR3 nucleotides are TGCGCCAGCAGCCTTCAGGGAGACTATGGCTACACCTTC.

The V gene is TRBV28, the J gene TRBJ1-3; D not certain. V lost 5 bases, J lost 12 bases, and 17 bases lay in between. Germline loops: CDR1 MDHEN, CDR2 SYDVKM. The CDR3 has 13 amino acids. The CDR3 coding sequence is TGTGCCAGCAGTCCCGTAGGACGCGACCACATATATTTT. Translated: CASSPVGRDHIYF.

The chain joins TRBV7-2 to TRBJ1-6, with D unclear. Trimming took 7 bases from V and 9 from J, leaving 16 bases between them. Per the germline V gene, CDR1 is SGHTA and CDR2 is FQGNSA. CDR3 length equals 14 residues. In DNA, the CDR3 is TGTGCCAGCAACCTAGGCCAGGACCTTTCACCCCTCCACTTT. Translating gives CASNLGQDLSPLHF.

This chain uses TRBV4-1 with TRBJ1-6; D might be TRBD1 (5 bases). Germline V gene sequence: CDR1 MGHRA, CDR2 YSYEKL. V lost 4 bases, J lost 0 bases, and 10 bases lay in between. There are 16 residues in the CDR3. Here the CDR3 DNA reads TGCGCCAGCAGCCGGCAGGGAAGCTCCTATAATTCACCCCTCCACTTT. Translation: CASSRQGSSYNSPLHF.

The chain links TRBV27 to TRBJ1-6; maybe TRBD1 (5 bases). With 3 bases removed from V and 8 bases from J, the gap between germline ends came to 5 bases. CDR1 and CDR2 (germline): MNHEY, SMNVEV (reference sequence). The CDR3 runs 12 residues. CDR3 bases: TGTGCCAGCAGTTTGGGGGATTCACCCCTCCACTTT. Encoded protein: CASSLGDSPLHF.

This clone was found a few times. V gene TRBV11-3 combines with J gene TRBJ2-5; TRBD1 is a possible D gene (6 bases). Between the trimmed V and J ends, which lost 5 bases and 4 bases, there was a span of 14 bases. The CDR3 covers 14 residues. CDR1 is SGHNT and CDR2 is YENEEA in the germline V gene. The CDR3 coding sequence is TGTGCCAGCAGCGATGCAGGGGAGAGAGAGACCCAGTACTTC. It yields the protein CASSDAGERETQYF.

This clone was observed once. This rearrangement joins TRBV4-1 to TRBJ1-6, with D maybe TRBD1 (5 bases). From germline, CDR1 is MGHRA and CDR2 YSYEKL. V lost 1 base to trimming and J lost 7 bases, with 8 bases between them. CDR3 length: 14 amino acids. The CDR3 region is CASSQAQGNSPLHF. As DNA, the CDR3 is TGCGCCAGCAGCCAAGCCCAGGGCAATTCACCCCTCCACTTT.

CDR3 sequence reads: CASSSTYEKLFF. The CDR3 DNA is TGTGCCAGCAGCAGCACGTATGAAAAACTGTTTTTT. This rearrangement joins TRBV11-2 to TRBJ1-4; no clear D. The CDR3 sequence is 12 residues long. V was clipped by 5 bases and J by 6 bases, with 7 bases between them. Germline CDR1 and CDR2: SGHAT and FQNNGV.

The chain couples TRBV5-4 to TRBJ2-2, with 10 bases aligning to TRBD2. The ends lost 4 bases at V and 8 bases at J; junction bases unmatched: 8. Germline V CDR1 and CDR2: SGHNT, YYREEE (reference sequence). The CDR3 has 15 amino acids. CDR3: CASSPSGGANGELFF. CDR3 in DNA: TGTGCCAGCAGCCCCAGCGGGGGGGCTAATGGGGAGCTGTTTTTT. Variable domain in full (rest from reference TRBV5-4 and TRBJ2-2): ETGVTQSPTHLIKTRGQQVTLRCSSQSGHNTVSWYQQALGQGPQFIFQYYREEENGRGNFPPRFSGLQFPNYSSELNVNALELDDSALYLCASSPSGGANGELFFGEGSRLTVL.

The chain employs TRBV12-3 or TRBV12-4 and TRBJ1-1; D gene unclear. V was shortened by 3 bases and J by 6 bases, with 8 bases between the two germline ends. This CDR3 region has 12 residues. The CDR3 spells CASSLFTSEAFF. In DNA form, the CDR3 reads TGTGCCAGCAGTTTGTTCACATCTGAAGCTTTCTTT.

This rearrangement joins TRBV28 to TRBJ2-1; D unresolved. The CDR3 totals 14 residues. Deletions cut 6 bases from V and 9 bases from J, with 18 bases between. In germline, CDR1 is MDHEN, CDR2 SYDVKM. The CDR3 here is CASSLVLGSREQFF. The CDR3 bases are TGTGCCAGCAGCCTGGTGCTGGGTTCTCGTGAGCAGTTCTTC.

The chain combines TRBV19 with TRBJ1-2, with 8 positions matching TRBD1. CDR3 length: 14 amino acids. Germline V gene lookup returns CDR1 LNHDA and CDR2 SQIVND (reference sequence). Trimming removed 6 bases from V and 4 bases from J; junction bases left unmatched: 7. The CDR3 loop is CASRQGGPPYGYTF. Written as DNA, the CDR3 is TGTGCCAGTAGACAGGGGGGGCCACCCTATGGCTACACCTTC.

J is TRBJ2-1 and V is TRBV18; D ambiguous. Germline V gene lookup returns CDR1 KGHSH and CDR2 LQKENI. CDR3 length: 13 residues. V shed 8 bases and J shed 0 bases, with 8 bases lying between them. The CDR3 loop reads CASQLNSYNEQFF. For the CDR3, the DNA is TGTGCCAGCCAGCTTAACTCCTACAATGAGCAGTTCTTC.

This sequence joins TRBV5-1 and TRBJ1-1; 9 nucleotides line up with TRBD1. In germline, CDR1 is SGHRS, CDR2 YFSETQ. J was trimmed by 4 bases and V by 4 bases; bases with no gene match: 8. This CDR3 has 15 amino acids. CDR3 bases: TGCGCCAGCAGCCCAGGGACAGGGCCGGGCACTGAAGCTTTCTTT. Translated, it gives CASSPGTGPGTEAFF.

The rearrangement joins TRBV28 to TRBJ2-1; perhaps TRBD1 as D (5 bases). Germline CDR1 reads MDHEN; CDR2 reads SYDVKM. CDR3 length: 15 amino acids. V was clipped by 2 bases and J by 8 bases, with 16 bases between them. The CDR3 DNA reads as TGTGCCAGCAGTTTAAGTAGTCCGGACATCTATGAGCAGTTCTTC. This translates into CASSLSSPDIYEQFF.

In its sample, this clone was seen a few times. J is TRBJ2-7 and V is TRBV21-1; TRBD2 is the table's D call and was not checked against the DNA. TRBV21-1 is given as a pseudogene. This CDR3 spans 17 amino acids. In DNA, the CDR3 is TGTGCCAGCAGCAAAGTGAAAGGTTATAGATATGAGGGAGAGAAGTACTTC. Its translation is CASSKVKGYRYEGEKYF.

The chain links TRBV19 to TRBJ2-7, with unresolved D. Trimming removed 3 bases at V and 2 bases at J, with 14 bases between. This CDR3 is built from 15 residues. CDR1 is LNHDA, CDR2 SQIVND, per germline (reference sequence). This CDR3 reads CASSMVGLTAYEQYF. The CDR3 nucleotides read TGTGCCAGTAGTATGGTCGGGTTGACCGCCTACGAGCAGTACTTC. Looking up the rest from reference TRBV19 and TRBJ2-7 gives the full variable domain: DGGITQSPKYLFRKEGQNVTLSCEQNLNHDAMYWYRQDPGQGLRLIYYSQIVNDFQKGDIAEGYSVSREKKESFPLTVTSAQKNPTAFYLCASSMVGLTAYEQYFGPGTRLTVT.

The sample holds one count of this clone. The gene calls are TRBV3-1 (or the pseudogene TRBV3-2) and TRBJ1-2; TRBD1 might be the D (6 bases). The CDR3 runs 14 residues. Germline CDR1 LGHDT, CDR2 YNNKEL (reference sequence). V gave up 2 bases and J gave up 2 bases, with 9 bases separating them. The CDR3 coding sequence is TGTGCCAGCAGCCAACAAGGGGGGAACTATGGCTACACCTTC. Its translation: CASSQQGGNYGYTF.

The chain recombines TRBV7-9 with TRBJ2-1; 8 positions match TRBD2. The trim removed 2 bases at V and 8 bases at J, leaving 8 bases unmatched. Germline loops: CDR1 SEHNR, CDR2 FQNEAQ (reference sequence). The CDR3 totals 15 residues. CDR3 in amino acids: CASSLPSGGMDEQFF. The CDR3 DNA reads TGTGCCAGCAGCTTACCCAGCGGGGGAATGGATGAGCAGTTCTTC.

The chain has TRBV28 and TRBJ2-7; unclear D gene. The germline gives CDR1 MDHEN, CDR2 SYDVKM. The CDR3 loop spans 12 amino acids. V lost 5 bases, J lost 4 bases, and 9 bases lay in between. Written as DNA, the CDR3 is TGTGCCAGCAGTCTTCAACGGTACGAGCAGTACTTC. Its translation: CASSLQRYEQYF.

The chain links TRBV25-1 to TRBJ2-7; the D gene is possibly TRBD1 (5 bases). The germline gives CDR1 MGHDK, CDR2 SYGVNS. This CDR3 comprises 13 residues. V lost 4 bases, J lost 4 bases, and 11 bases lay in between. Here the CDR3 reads CASSVSGYYEQYF. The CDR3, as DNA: TGTGCCAGCAGTGTATCAGGGTATTACGAGCAGTACTTC.